This T cell receptor (beta chain) was sequenced during a study of T cells after yellow fever vaccination. The study's findings and limits: Just a small share of clonotypes turned up in the CD4 compartment as well as the CD8 compartment. Post-booster reappearance was seen for most primary-vaccination clones (just over 95% CD4, around 89% CD8). Contaminants from the bulk population, in the form of abundant clonotypes, could be found in FACS-sorted repertoires.

The CDR3 contains 13 residues. Germline V lookup: CDR1 SGHRS, CDR2 YFSETQ. V lost 3 bases to trimming and J lost 3 bases, with 9 bases between them. A single record per CDR3 protein comes from TCRdb applying MiXCR to the 5' RACE reads. The repertoire includes approximately 300,000 distinct CDR3 sequences, around 6.8% of them detected once, and roughly a sixth sits in the top ten. To note about this clonotype: Antigen unknown. A clone one base away is much larger, so this may be a read error. Because it lacks the conserved phenylalanine or tryptophan at the end, this CDR3 is likely a read error.

The chain links TRBV5-1 to TRBJ1-1; possible D gene TRBD1, 5 bases. This TCR derives from a man aged 18 to 29 who received the YFV17D yellow fever vaccine. The sequenced sample was PBMCs, obtained around 45 days after the first yellow fever vaccination. The CDR3 is CASSSTQDTEAFL. CDR3 DNA: TGCGCCAGCAGCTCGACACAGGACACTGAAGCTTTCTTA.